The next 13 T cell receptor beta chains were all read from a single sample in a study of CD8 T cells in ankylosing spondylitis. TCRdb used MiXCR to reprocess the 5' RACE reads, holding one entry per CDR3 protein. The sample records some 180,000 distinct CDR3 sequences, around a sixth being singletons. The sample was blood, either unsorted or a sorted T cell fraction (not recorded which). The source is a male donor under 35 with ankylosing spondylitis or in good health (not recorded which).

This clonotype appeared many times. The chain joins TRBV12-3 or TRBV12-4 to TRBJ2-7, with 9 bases aligning to TRBD1. Unmatched junction bases numbered 9, after V lost 7 bases and J lost 2 bases. CDR3 size: 15 residues. CDR3 region: CASTTGRTGAYEQYF. The CDR3 nucleotides are TGTGCCAGCACCACCGGTAGGACAGGGGCCTACGAGCAGTACTTC.

This clonotype was seen many times. This sequence joins TRBV12-3 or TRBV12-4 and TRBJ2-3, with D perhaps matching TRBD1 (6 bases). Deletions cut 5 bases from V and 2 bases from J, with 17 bases between. The CDR3 consists of 16 residues. CDR3 nucleotide sequence: TGTGCCAGCAGTCTTGGACAGACACCGAACACAGATACGCAGTATTTT. Amino acids: CASSLGQTPNTDTQYF.

This clonotype was picked up many times. The genes are TRBV12-3 or TRBV12-4 and TRBJ2-3; 7 positions agree with TRBD1. After removal of 6 bases from V and 7 bases from J, the junction contained 10 bases not matched to a gene. The CDR3 runs to 14 residues. Written as DNA, the CDR3 is TGTGCCAGCAGAATACAGGGGCTGCCAAATACGCAGTATTTT. Protein sequence: CASRIQGLPNTQYF.

This clonotype has a count of ten or more. The rearrangement joins TRBV7-2 to TRBJ2-2, with TRBD1 matching 8 bases. V shed 4 bases, J shed 6 bases, and the junction held 13 bases outside the gene matches. The germline V gene has CDR1 SGHTA and CDR2 FQGNSA. This CDR3 contains 17 residues. CDR3: CASSSYRDRFEPGELFF. The CDR3 nucleotides read TGTGCCAGCAGCTCCTACCGGGACAGGTTTGAACCCGGGGAGCTGTTTTTT.

This clonotype was counted ten times or more. V gene TRBV7-9 combines with J gene TRBJ2-1; 14 nucleotides agree with TRBD2. The CDR3 contains 17 residues. The germline V gene encodes CDR1 SEHNR and CDR2 FQNEAQ (reference sequence). V shed 3 bases, J shed 6 bases, and the junction held 7 bases outside the gene matches. CDR3 sequence (DNA): TGTGCCAGCAGCTTCGCCGGGACTAGCGGGAGATTCAATGAGCAGTTCTTC. As protein: CASSFAGTSGRFNEQFF.

This clonotype was picked up many times. The chain employs TRBV7-2 and TRBJ2-2, with 8 bases aligning to TRBD1. Germline trimming cut 1 base from V and 6 bases from J; bases unmatched to any gene: 13. CDR3 length equals 18 residues. CDR1 and CDR2 (germline): SGHTA, FQGNSA. The CDR3 bases are TGTGCCAGCAGCTTAGGTCCCTCCGGACAGGGAATCCCCGGGGAGCTGTTTTTT. It is translated as CASSLGPSGQGIPGELFF. The full variable domain, completed using reference TRBV7-2 and TRBJ2-2, is GAGVSQSPSNKVTEKGKDVELRCDPISGHTALYWYRQSLGQGLEFLIYFQGNSAPDKSGLPSDRFSAERTGGSVSTLTIQRTQQEDSAVYLCASSLGPSGQGIPGELFFGEGSRLTVL.

This clonotype was seen more than once but under ten times. The gene calls are TRBV10-3 and TRBJ1-2; D remains unclear. The CDR3 has 16 residues. CDR1 and CDR2 (germline): ENHRY, SYGVKD. V lost 0 bases to trimming and J lost 0 bases, with 11 bases between them. Here the CDR3 reads CAISESAGKANYGYTF. In DNA form, the CDR3 reads TGTGCCATCAGTGAGTCGGCGGGAAAAGCTAACTATGGCTACACCTTC.

This clonotype was seen ten or more times. This chain links TRBV12-3 or TRBV12-4 with TRBJ1-5; D is ambiguous. The CDR3 covers 15 residues. V lost 0 bases and J lost 2, with 8 bases in between. Here the CDR3 reads CASSLARRGNQPQHF. CDR3 nucleotide sequence: TGTGCCAGCAGTTTAGCGAGGCGGGGCAATCAGCCCCAGCATTTT.

This clonotype was seen ten or more times. The genes are TRBV12-3 or TRBV12-4 and TRBJ2-1; D gene ambiguous. This CDR3 comprises 12 residues. V lost 2 bases, J lost 7 bases, and 6 bases lay in between. CDR3 bases: TGTGCCAGCAGTTTAATGGGGAATGAGCAGTTCTTC. Protein: CASSLMGNEQFF.

This clonotype was counted at least ten times. The chain is built from TRBV7-9 and TRBJ2-3; 8 nucleotides line up with TRBD2. CDR3 size: 17 residues. The V gene's germline CDR1 is SEHNR and CDR2 FQNEAQ (reference sequence). V lost 2 bases, J lost 2 bases, and 9 bases stayed unmatched. The CDR3 sequence: CASSLPQAGALTDTQYF. CDR3 DNA sequence: TGTGCCAGCAGCTTACCCCAAGCGGGAGCGCTCACAGATACGCAGTATTTT.

The chain links TRBV6-1 to TRBJ1-5; no clear D. CDR3 length: 14 amino acids. Deletions cut 7 bases from V and 0 bases from J, with 10 bases between. CDR1 is MNHNS, CDR2 SASEGT, per germline. The CDR3 region is CASTLYGSNQPQHF. The CDR3 coding sequence is TGTGCCAGCACCTTATATGGTAGCAATCAGCCCCAGCATTTT.

In its sample, this clonotype was seen many times. The chain recombines TRBV10-3 with TRBJ2-2; D uncertain. With 6 bases removed from V and 6 bases from J, the gap between germline ends came to 8 bases. The CDR3 consists of 12 residues. The V gene's germline CDR1 is ENHRY and CDR2 SYGVKD. CDR3 nucleotide sequence: TGTGCCATCAGGGCCCCCGCCGGGGAGCTGTTTTTT. It codes for CAIRAPAGELFF.

This clonotype was observed many times. The chain links TRBV15 to TRBJ2-3; 11 bases match TRBD1. J was trimmed by 1 base and V by 0 bases; bases with no gene match: 3. Looked up from germline, CDR1 is LNHNV and CDR2 is YYDKDF (reference sequence). This CDR3 has 17 residues. CDR3 bases: TGTGCCACCAGCAGAGACGGGACAGGGGGGGGCACAGATACGCAGTATTTT. Translating it yields CATSRDGTGGGTDTQYF.